The clone carrying this T cell receptor (beta chain) was recorded at least ten times. Its antigen is still unknown. TCR beta CDR3 regions were amplified from RNA transcripts. First-round RT-PCR with HTBI primers amplified the TCR CDR3 region. TCRdb passed the multiplex PCR reads through MiXCR, listing each CDR3 protein once. The data hold roughly 380,000 distinct CDR3 sequences, with around 15% observed a single time. This entry belongs to a study of T cells in Graves' hyperthyroidism and ophthalmopathy. Study results and limitations: By a 13 V-J model, ophthalmopathy was set apart from stable hyperthyroidism.

Those patients with uncontrolled infection, other autoimmune disease, pregnancy or lactation were excluded. Diagnostic assessment was based on clinical symptoms, serum thyroxine and TRAb, thyroid ultrasound and orbital computed tomography. V was clipped by 6 bases and J by 0 bases, with 12 bases between them. This CDR3 has 14 residues. Material for sequencing was blood. This chain connects TRBV12-3 or TRBV12-4 to TRBJ2-7; D uncertain. This clonotype originated in a woman under 30 with Graves' hyperthyroidism. The CDR3 reads CASSPTESSYEQYF. The CDR3 DNA sequence: TGTGCCAGCAGCCCGACGGAAAGCTCCTACGAGCAGTACTTC.